This TCR beta chain came from a study of cytomegalovirus exposure and HLA in healthy donors. The overall study: Prior work identified some 120 million unique TCR beta sequences in 190 million or so T cells.

With V trimmed by 1 base and J by 6 bases, 9 bases remained unmatched. In germline, CDR1 is SGHKS, CDR2 YYEKEE (reference sequence). This CDR3 has 15 residues. Study findings and constraints: Many donors carried some public TCRs, although rarity characterized most TCR sequences. One later analysis reportedly identified an Asian-associated ancestry cluster that showed fewer N-insertions than the approximately 710-donor mean. Later analysis placed DRB1 highest and HLA-C lowest in TCR association rates, which differed by HLA locus.

The PCR was carried out with 60 Vbeta primers and 13 Jbeta primers. Here immunoSEQ multiplex PCR was the method, and the copy in TCRdb shows in-frame clones only, minus some. Counted here are over 95,000 clones, about 80% occurring once; the ten biggest clones make up less than 3.5%. On this clone: As yet, its antigen is unknown.

Sequences were obtained from PBMCs. This receptor was taken from a female donor in good health and CMV-seronegative. This chain uses TRBV5-5 with TRBJ1-1; 7 nucleotides align to TRBD1. The CDR3 nucleotides read TGTGCCAGCAGCTTGCCTCCAGGGGGTAGGCCTGAAGCTTTCTTT. Its protein product is CASSLPPGGRPEAFF. Based on the CDR3 plus reference TRBV5-5 and TRBJ1-1, the full variable domain is DAGVTQSPTHLIKTRGQQVTLRCSPISGHKSVSWYQQVLGQGPQFIFQYYEKEERGRGNFPDRFSARQFPNYSSELNVNALLLGDSALYLCASSLPPGGRPEAFFGQGTRLTVV.